The 15 T cell receptor beta chains reported below all come from one sample, sequenced in a study of blood T cell repertoires in COVID-19. Here immunoSEQ multiplex PCR was the method, and the copy in TCRdb shows in-frame clones only, minus some. The table lists roughly 80,000 clones, around 88% of them singletons. Material: peripheral blood. These receptors all stem from a woman at least 80 years old with active or convalescent COVID-19.

The gene calls are TRBV5-4 and TRBJ1-5; 7 positions match TRBD1. CDR1 SGHNT and CDR2 YYREEE come from the germline V gene (reference sequence). The CDR3 totals 14 residues. Trimming took 4 bases from V and 7 from J; bases not matched to a gene: 8. The CDR3 sequence: CASSPNRGGQPQHF. CDR3 sequence (DNA): TGTGCCAGCAGCCCAAACAGGGGCGGCCAGCCCCAGCATTTT.

This clone is deemed large. This sequence joins TRBV27 and TRBJ2-3; weak D call: TRBD2 (5 bases). CDR3 size: 17 residues. CDR1 and CDR2 from the germline V gene are MNHEY and SMNVEV (reference sequence). The V end was cut by 2 bases, the J end by 2 bases, with 17 bases between. The CDR3 sequence is CASSLRTGLGNTDTQYF. The CDR3 coding sequence is TGTGCCAGCAGTTTAAGAACCGGGCTCGGGAACACAGATACGCAGTATTTT.

The rearrangement uses TRBV9 and TRBJ2-7; 7 bases fit TRBD2. The CDR3 extends over 16 amino acids. CDR1 is SGDLS, CDR2 YYNGEE, per germline. With V trimmed by 4 bases and J by 3 bases, 13 bases remained unmatched. CDR3 in DNA: TGTGCCAGCAGCCCCCTGGGGGGGAAACAGAACTACGAGCAGTACTTC. Amino acid sequence: CASSPLGGKQNYEQYF.

This clone occurred a few times. V and J are TRBV21-1 and TRBJ1-2; the table's D call, TRBD1, was not checked against the DNA. TRBV21-1 is given as a pseudogene. CDR3 length: 21 residues. The CDR3 loop is CASSNLPENPSDRAFEDGYTF. The CDR3 coding sequence is TGTGCCAGCAGCAACCTACCCGAAAACCCATCGGACAGGGCGTTTGAAGATGGCTACACCTTC.

This chain connects TRBV5-1 to TRBJ1-6; 12 bases match TRBD1. The CDR3 length is 20 residues. After removal of 4 bases from V and 2 bases from J, the junction contained 13 bases not matched to a gene. Germline CDR1 SGHRS, CDR2 YFSETQ. The CDR3 DNA follows: TGCGCCAGCAGCGCAGTCCGCGGGACAGGGGGCATCACCTATAATTCACCCCTCCACTTT. Protein: CASSAVRGTGGITYNSPLHF.

The chain joins TRBV7-2 to TRBJ1-1; D might be TRBD1 (6 bases). CDR3 length equals 13 residues. CDR1 SGHTA and CDR2 FQGNSA come from the germline V gene. V lost 6 bases and J 8 bases, leaving 16 bases between the germline ends. DNA of the CDR3: TGTGCCAGCAGTTCTTTCGTTCAGGGGGAAGCTTTCTTT. Translating it yields CASSSFVQGEAFF.

This clone was counted a single time. This sequence joins TRBV3-1 (or the pseudogene TRBV3-2) and TRBJ2-5, with D possibly being TRBD2 (6 bases). There are 15 residues in the CDR3. V lost 0 bases and J lost 1, with 9 bases in between. Germline V CDR1 and CDR2: LGHDT, YNNKEL (reference sequence). CDR3 coding DNA: TGTGCCAGCAGCCAAGATCGGGGAGGCCAAGAGACCCAGTACTTC. It yields the protein CASSQDRGGQETQYF.

The genes are TRBV5-1 and TRBJ2-7; 7 bases align to TRBD1. Germline CDR1 and CDR2: SGHRS and YFSETQ. After removal of 4 bases from V and 2 bases from J, the junction contained 6 bases not matched to a gene. CDR3 length: 14 residues. CDR3 protein: CASSTGQATYEQYF. The CDR3 coding sequence is TGCGCCAGCAGCACCGGACAGGCGACCTACGAGCAGTACTTC.

The gene calls are TRBV6-2 or TRBV6-3 and TRBJ1-2; 7 bases line up with TRBD1. Germline V gives CDR1 MNHEY, CDR2 SVGEGT. This CDR3 region has 14 residues. The J segment lost 4 bases and the V segment lost 5 bases, leaving 7 bases of the junction unmatched. CDR3 amino acids: CASSPIDRVYGYTF. The CDR3 DNA follows: TGTGCCAGCAGTCCAATCGACAGGGTCTATGGCTACACCTTC.

The chain couples TRBV24-1 to TRBJ2-2; D not certain. V was cut by 8 bases and J by 3 bases, with 15 bases left in between. Germline CDR1 KGHDR, CDR2 SFDVKD. The CDR3 consists of 15 residues. CDR3 coding DNA: TGTGCCACCACCCTGGGTGACGCGGACACCGGGGAGCTGTTTTTT. The encoded protein is CATTLGDADTGELFF.

The CDR3 is CASRTSGSTDTQYF. The CDR3 DNA reads as TGTGCCAGTAGGACTAGCGGGAGCACAGATACGCAGTATTTT. The V gene is TRBV19, the J gene TRBJ2-3; 10 bases fit TRBD2. This CDR3 spans 14 amino acids. The germline V gene encodes CDR1 LNHDA and CDR2 SQIVND (reference sequence). V shed 6 bases and J 0 bases; nucleotides not matched to a gene: 0.

The rearrangement uses TRBV20-1 and TRBJ2-1; D not certain. With 2 bases removed from V and 5 bases from J, the gap between germline ends came to 4 bases. Germline-derived CDR1 and CDR2 are DFQATT and SNEGSKA (reference sequence). This CDR3 is built from 11 residues. The CDR3, as DNA: TGCAGTGCTAGATCTGACAATGAGCAGTTCTTC. Residues: CSARSDNEQFF.

This sequence joins TRBV7-9 and TRBJ1-5; D possibly corresponds to TRBD1 (6 bases). CDR1 and CDR2 (germline): SEHNR, FQNEAQ (reference sequence). This CDR3 region has 15 residues. The V end was cut by 1 base, the J end by 7 bases, with 14 bases between. CDR3 nucleotide sequence: TGTGCCAGCAGCTTAGGGACAGCCGATGGACAGCCCCAGCATTTT. It is translated as CASSLGTADGQPQHF.

The chain couples TRBV4-2 to TRBJ1-4; D may be TRBD1 (5 bases). The CDR3 has 15 residues. The V gene's germline CDR1 is LGHNA and CDR2 YNFKEQ. The V and J ends lost 0 bases and 4 bases respectively, with 9 bases between them. The CDR3 nucleotides read TGTGCCAGCAGCCAAGAAGGCCAGGGTAATGAAAAACTGTTTTTT. Protein product: CASSQEGQGNEKLFF.

The chain uses TRBV5-1 and TRBJ2-5; tentatively, D is TRBD2 (5 bases). The CDR3 contains 13 residues. V lost 6 bases, J lost 4 bases, and 13 bases lay in between. Per the germline V gene, CDR1 is SGHRS and CDR2 is YFSETQ. This chain's CDR3 is CASNRGVGETQYF. CDR3 DNA sequence: TGCGCCAGCAACCGGGGAGTTGGAGAGACCCAGTACTTC.